This TCR beta chain was observed in a study of spatial heterogeneity in lung cancer. The overall study: Matched bulk RNA-seq provided a T cell module score, and TCR transcript counts in tumor regions correlated strongly with it. For the average unique TCR and UMI combination, more than 8.5 occurrences appeared in raw reads.

TCR cDNA molecules each carried a unique molecular identifier. TCRdb used MiXCR to reprocess the 5' RACE reads, holding one entry per CDR3 protein. The table lists 13,000 or so distinct CDR3 sequences, roughly 2.9% of them singletons, with 15% to 20% in the top ten. V was pared by 1 base and J by 3 bases, with 15 bases between. The CDR3 runs 16 residues. Germline V lookup: CDR1 SGHTA, CDR2 FQGNSA. Comments on this clonotype: Antigen: not known.

Notes on the study in general: Tracking of tumor mutation counts was seen in expanded intratumoral alpha and beta TCR counts.

Time point reported: sample taken at primary tumor resection. The authors sequenced whole RNA from tumor, nontumor lung or frozen PBMC without sorting. This sequence was found in a male donor with early-stage non-small cell lung cancer. Sequenced here: lung tumor tissue, sampled at surgery. The chain carries TRBV7-2 and TRBJ1-1; maybe TRBD1 (6 bases). The CDR3 DNA sequence: TGTGCCAGCAGCTTAGTTGTAGGGGGGCGAGACACTGAAGCTTTCTTT. The encoded protein is CASSLVVGGRDTEAFF. The full variable domain, completed using reference TRBV7-2 and TRBJ1-1, is GAGVSQSPSNKVTEKGKDVELRCDPISGHTALYWYRQSLGQGLEFLIYFQGNSAPDKSGLPSDRFSAERTGGSVSTLTIQRTQQEDSAVYLCASSLVVGGRDTEAFFGQGTRLTVV.